This T cell receptor (beta chain) was captured by sequencing in a study of T cells after yellow fever vaccination. This clonotype was counted at least ten times. The CDR3 spans 12 residues. V was trimmed by 2 bases and J by 9 bases, leaving 9 bases between them. Germline V gives CDR1 SGHKS, CDR2 YYEKEE (reference sequence). Synthesis of TCR cDNA relied on 5'RACE template switching, which attached a universal primer site and UMIs. TCRdb called the 5' RACE reads again in MiXCR, with one record for every CDR3 protein. Of about 130,000 distinct CDR3 sequences in the sample, 7.4% are singletons; the top ten hold 2% to 3%.

The chain joins TRBV5-5 to TRBJ2-1; D may correspond to TRBD1 or TRBD2 (5 bases each). The specimen was CD4+ T cells sorted from PBMCs, collected around 10 days after the first yellow fever vaccination. The TCR was taken from a man aged 18 to 30 who received the YFV17D yellow fever vaccine. The CDR3: CASSFRAGEQFF. CDR3 coding DNA: TGTGCCAGCAGCTTCAGGGCGGGTGAGCAGTTCTTC. The whole variable domain, remainder taken from reference TRBV5-5 and TRBJ2-1, is DAGVTQSPTHLIKTRGQQVTLRCSPISGHKSVSWYQQVLGQGPQFIFQYYEKEERGRGNFPDRFSARQFPNYSSELNVNALLLGDSALYLCASSFRAGEQFFGPGTRLTVL.